This entry describes one T cell receptor (beta chain). Deletions cut 6 bases from V and 3 bases from J, with 8 bases between. Germline values: CDR1 LNHDA, CDR2 SQIVND (reference sequence). The CDR3 runs 13 residues. TCRdb's copy holds only in-frame clones and misses some; the assay was immunoSEQ multiplex PCR. The sample lists approximately 120,000 clones, approximately 89% occurring once. The data originate from a study of blood T cell repertoires in COVID-19. About the study: Spain, Italy and the United States supplied samples that represented acute and convalescent COVID-19. PBMCs, B-cell-depleted T cells, or T cells were the source of the cDNA or gDNA that made up the material.

The sequencing sample was made of peripheral blood. This TCR was sampled from a human donor in a cohort sampled during active COVID-19. The J gene is TRBJ2-2, the V gene TRBV19, with D perhaps matching TRBD1 (5 bases). CDR3 amino acids: CASSRVDTGELFF. The CDR3, as DNA: TGTGCCAGTAGCAGGGTCGACACCGGGGAGCTGTTTTTT.